The sample holds many counts of the clone carrying this TCR beta chain. Its antigen remains unknown. Time point reported: pre-sensitization, week 0. As for treatment: therapeutic diphenylcyclopropenone sensitization with weekly scalp DPC. TCRdb re-derived calls from the RACE reads in MiXCR, one entry per CDR3 protein. This sample has about 380,000 distinct CDR3 sequences, with approximately 5% found just once. These data come from a study of human T cells and chemical hapten exposure. General study findings and limits: Having alopecia, donors may respond immunologically unlike healthy people.

The CDR3 has 16 residues. The germline V gene encodes CDR1 SGHTS and CDR2 YDEGEE. V was cut by 1 base and J by 0 bases, with 12 bases left in between. The clonotype originates from a woman aged 45-60 years with alopecia areata. Some clones in this sample may be carry-over from other donors' samples. V usage is TRBV5-8 and J usage is TRBJ2-3; D is undetermined. The sample in question was whole blood, obtained in connection with sensitization to the hapten diphenylcyclopropenone (DPC). Written as DNA, the CDR3 is TGTGCCAGCAGCTTGTCACAGCTTCCTAGCACAGATACGCAGTATTTT. Translation gives CASSLSQLPSTDTQYF. Using reference TRBV5-8 and TRBJ2-3 for the parts outside the CDR3, the full variable domain is EAGVTQSPTHLIKTRGQQATLRCSPISGHTSVYWYQQALGLGLQFLLWYDEGEERNRGNFPPRFSGRQFPNYSSELNVNALELEDSALYLCASSLSQLPSTDTQYFGPGTRLTVL.